The 26 T cell receptor beta chains below come from one sample, sequenced in a study of blood T cell repertoires in COVID-19 (dated by TCRdb to the early 2020s). Library prep was done by the immunoSEQ multiplex PCR assay. The clones in this table, taken by TCRdb from immuneACCESS, are in-frame only. Not every clone is retained; where verified, under half of the shortfall comes from an unresolved V gene, and the cause of the rest is unknown. This sample has approximately 62,000 clones in its table, and roughly 72% of those were observed once. The ten largest make up over 5% of the sample. The sample was peripheral blood. The receptors were gathered from a woman aged 50 to 60 with active or convalescent COVID-19.

The V and J genes are TRBV30 and TRBJ2-7; TRBD2 agrees at 9 bases. The CDR3 spans 15 residues. CDR1 is GTSNPN and CDR2 is SVGIG in the germline V gene (reference sequence). V lost 1 base, J lost 7 bases, and 11 bases stayed unmatched. The CDR3 DNA sequence: TGTGCCTGGAGTGGGGTAGCGGGAGTGGTAAAAGAGCAGTACTTC. It encodes CAWSGVAGVVKEQYF.

The chain has TRBV19 and TRBJ1-5, with 7 bases lining up with TRBD1. V shed 5 bases, J shed 5 bases, and the junction held 6 bases outside the gene matches. The CDR3 covers 14 residues. Looked up from germline, CDR1 is LNHDA and CDR2 is SQIVND (reference sequence). CDR3 bases: TGTGCCAGTAGTTCCCCCGGGACAGATCAGCCCCAGCATTTT. Amino acid sequence: CASSSPGTDQPQHF.

The chain recombines TRBV5-1 with TRBJ1-1, with 8 bases that match TRBD1. J lost 6 bases, V lost 2 bases, and 3 bases had no gene match. In germline, CDR1 is SGHRS, CDR2 YFSETQ. The CDR3 is made up of 13 amino acids. The CDR3: CASSLQGEAEAFF. DNA of the CDR3: TGCGCCAGCAGCTTACAGGGGGAGGCTGAAGCTTTCTTT.

This chain links TRBV19 with TRBJ1-5; 8 bases match TRBD1. This CDR3 spans 15 amino acids. V was pared by 3 bases and J by 6 bases, with 7 bases of the junction left unmatched. Germline V gene data show CDR1 as LNHDA and CDR2 as SQIVND (reference sequence). As DNA, the CDR3 is TGTGCCAGTAGTATCCAACAGGGGGGCGGTCAGCCCCAGCATTTT. Translating gives CASSIQQGGGQPQHF. The entire variable domain, with the rest obtained from reference TRBV19 and TRBJ1-5, is as follows: DGGITQSPKYLFRKEGQNVTLSCEQNLNHDAMYWYRQDPGQGLRLIYYSQIVNDFQKGDIAEGYSVSREKKESFPLTVTSAQKNPTAFYLCASSIQQGGGQPQHFGDGTRLSIL.

There are a few counts of this clone. This rearrangement joins TRBV10-3 to TRBJ1-1, with D tentatively TRBD1 (5 bases). This CDR3 spans 14 amino acids. Germline values: CDR1 ENHRY, CDR2 SYGVKD. Trimming left V 5 bases short and J 3 bases short, with 13 bases between. The CDR3 DNA is TGTGCCATCAGTTACGACAGATGGGACACTGAAGCTTTCTTT. Encoded protein: CAISYDRWDTEAFF.

The gene calls are TRBV24-1 and TRBJ1-2, with 10 nucleotides matching TRBD1. CDR3 size: 16 residues. Germline V lookup: CDR1 KGHDR, CDR2 SFDVKD. The ends lost 6 bases at V and 8 bases at J; junction bases unmatched: 14. In DNA, the CDR3 is TGTGCCACCAGTCCCCGGGACAGGGGCCTCTCGGGCGGCTACACCTTC. Translating it yields CATSPRDRGLSGGYTF.

V is TRBV19 and J is TRBJ1-1; D unclear. The CDR3 contains 13 residues. Germline V gene lookup returns CDR1 LNHDA and CDR2 SQIVND (reference sequence). V lost 3 bases to trimming and J lost 5 bases, with 10 bases between them. The DNA of the CDR3 is TGTGCCAGTAGTATTTCCGGGGTAACTGAAGCTTTCTTT. This codes for CASSISGVTEAFF.

The genes are TRBV4-3 and TRBJ2-1, with 7 bases identical to TRBD2. Germline V gene sequence: CDR1 LGHNA, CDR2 YSLEER. V was clipped by 6 bases and J by 5 bases; unmatched bases: 10. The CDR3 consists of 15 residues. CDR3 amino acids: CASRDTAGIHNEQFF. CDR3 nucleotide sequence: TGCGCCAGCAGGGACACAGCGGGGATTCACAATGAGCAGTTCTTC.

This rearrangement joins TRBV5-3 to TRBJ2-7; the D gene is possibly TRBD2 (5 bases). TRBV5-3 is an open reading frame, and its role is uncertain. The CDR3 is 13 amino acids. V was clipped by 3 bases and J by 2 bases, with 9 bases between them. CDR3 loop: CARSWRRAYEQYF. The CDR3 DNA is TGTGCCAGAAGCTGGCGGCGGGCCTACGAGCAGTACTTC.

The chain links TRBV2 to TRBJ2-7; D is perhaps TRBD1 (5 bases). CDR1 SNHLY and CDR2 FYNNEI come from the germline V gene. This CDR3 has 13 residues. Trimming removed 7 bases from V and 7 bases from J, with 17 bases in between. CDR3 amino acids: CASIQGRVGEQYF. CDR3 DNA sequence: TGTGCCAGCATTCAAGGCAGGGTGGGTGAGCAGTACTTC.

In its sample, this clone was seen once. The chain is built from TRBV4-2 and TRBJ1-4; no definite D call. The CDR3 is 15 residues long. Germline V gives CDR1 LGHNA, CDR2 YNFKEQ. V dropped 4 bases and J dropped 0 bases, with 9 bases sitting between them. The CDR3 reads CASSPRQATNEKLFF. The CDR3 DNA follows: TGTGCCAGCAGCCCCCGGCAGGCAACTAATGAAAAACTGTTTTTT.

This clone has only a few counts. This chain uses TRBV27 with TRBJ1-1, with D unclear. Trimming pared 6 bases from V and 1 base from J, leaving 9 bases between. Germline loops: CDR1 MNHEY, CDR2 SMNVEV (reference sequence). The CDR3 extends over 13 amino acids. CDR3: CASRTGSNTEAFF. CDR3 sequence (DNA): TGTGCCAGCAGAACCGGGTCGAACACTGAAGCTTTCTTT.

By sample share, this clone is medium-sized. The chain employs TRBV6-6 and TRBJ2-7, with 8 bases fitting TRBD1. This CDR3 is 16 amino acids long. Trimming removed 7 bases from V and 0 bases from J; junction bases left unmatched: 11. Germline V gene data show CDR1 as MNHNY and CDR2 as SVGAGI (reference sequence). In nucleotides, the CDR3 is TGTGCCAGCAACCGACCAAGCGGACAGGGCTCCTACGAGCAGTACTTC. It encodes CASNRPSGQGSYEQYF.

V is TRBV19 and J is TRBJ2-1; 7 bases are a match to TRBD1. With V trimmed by 3 bases and J by 13 bases, 6 bases remained unmatched. Germline CDR1 and CDR2: LNHDA and SQIVND (reference sequence). This CDR3 is 12 amino acids long. The CDR3 region has the DNA TGTGCCAGTAGTATCCATACAGGGGCCCAGTTCTTC. As protein: CASSIHTGAQFF.

Only one count was recorded for this clone. This sequence joins TRBV19 and TRBJ1-1, with no clear D. The germline CDR1 and CDR2 sequences are LNHDA and SQIVND (reference sequence). The CDR3 is 13 residues long. Trimming took off 5 bases at V and 0 bases at J, with 7 bases between the two ends. DNA for the CDR3: TGTGCCAGTAGTCCCCAGATGAACACTGAAGCTTTCTTT. This encodes CASSPQMNTEAFF.

The CDR3 DNA is TGTGCCATCAGTTCAGGCAGGGGGCTGGGCACCGGGGAGCTGTTTTTT. Translation gives CAISSGRGLGTGELFF. The chain recombines TRBV10-3 with TRBJ2-2; the match to TRBD1 covers 8 bases. Germline assignment: CDR1 ENHRY and CDR2 SYGVKD. Trimming took 5 bases from V and 4 from J; bases not matched to a gene: 9. The CDR3 extends over 16 amino acids.

The V gene is TRBV5-6, the J gene TRBJ1-2; D not certain. This CDR3 has 18 amino acids. CDR1 is SGHDT, CDR2 YYEEEE, per germline. V was clipped by 0 bases and J by 1 base, with 19 bases between them. In DNA, the CDR3 is TGTGCCAGCAGCTTGGTCGCAGGCCGCTCAACGCTTAACTATGGCTACACCTTC. Translated: CASSLVAGRSTLNYGYTF.

The chain's CDR3 is CASSLDGQRTETQYF. CDR3 nucleotides: TGCGCCAGCAGCTTGGACGGACAGCGGACAGAGACCCAGTACTTC. V is TRBV5-1 and J is TRBJ2-5, with D possibly matching TRBD1 (6 bases). The CDR3 runs 15 residues. Between the trimmed V and J ends, which lost 0 bases and 4 bases, there was a span of 13 bases. CDR1 is SGHRS and CDR2 is YFSETQ in the germline V gene.

The chain carries TRBV12-3 or TRBV12-4 and TRBJ2-7; D gene ambiguous. This CDR3 spans 13 amino acids. V shed 5 bases and J shed 1 base, with 9 bases lying between them. This CDR3 reads CASSQTTSYEQYF. CDR3 nucleotides: TGTGCCAGCAGTCAAACTACGTCCTACGAGCAGTACTTC.

The chain uses TRBV25-1 and TRBJ2-3; 14 positions match TRBD2. Germline values: CDR1 MGHDK, CDR2 SYGVNS. The CDR3 is 18 amino acids. V lost 1 base to trimming and J lost 6 bases; unmatched junction nucleotides: 9. CDR3 residues: CASSEWETSGRARDTQYF. CDR3 DNA sequence: TGTGCCAGCAGTGAATGGGAGACTAGCGGGAGGGCCAGGGATACGCAGTATTTT.

There are a few counts of this clone. The chain is built from TRBV19 and TRBJ2-4; possibly TRBD2 for D (6 bases). Trimming shortened V by 5 bases and J by 0 bases, and 14 bases separated the two germline ends. The CDR3 has 16 residues. Germline assignment: CDR1 LNHDA and CDR2 SQIVND (reference sequence). CDR3 loop: CASSRDPGVAKNIQYF. The CDR3 DNA follows: TGTGCCAGTAGTCGCGATCCGGGGGTAGCCAAAAACATTCAGTACTTC.

V usage is TRBV18 and J usage is TRBJ2-1; 9 bases agree with TRBD2. The CDR3 loop spans 15 amino acids. Germline loops: CDR1 KGHSH, CDR2 LQKENI. With V trimmed by 1 base and J by 6 bases, 4 bases remained unmatched. For the CDR3, the DNA is TGTGCCAGCTCACCACTAGCGGGAGTGAGCAATGAGCAGTTCTTC. Residues: CASSPLAGVSNEQFF.

This sequence joins TRBV9 and TRBJ2-3; 7 bases match TRBD2. CDR1 SGDLS and CDR2 YYNGEE come from the germline V gene. V lost 0 bases and J lost 2; bases outside the gene matches: 6. This CDR3 comprises 16 residues. CDR3 protein: CASSVGGSGYTDTQYF. CDR3 DNA: TGTGCCAGCAGCGTAGGTGGTAGCGGGTACACAGATACGCAGTATTTT.

This clone was seen a handful of times. V gene TRBV4-1 combines with J gene TRBJ1-5; TRBD1 might be the D (6 bases). Looked up from germline, CDR1 is MGHRA and CDR2 is YSYEKL. The CDR3 contains 15 residues. Trimming took off 4 bases at V and 3 bases at J, with 13 bases between the two ends. The CDR3 region is CASSRMDSTNQPQHF. CDR3 DNA: TGCGCCAGCAGCCGAATGGACAGTACCAATCAGCCCCAGCATTTT.

With respect to this clone: This same CDR3 is encoded by further DNA sequences in the sample. The chain has TRBV9 and TRBJ2-5; the D gene is possibly TRBD2 (7 bases). V dropped 2 bases and J dropped 2 bases, with 13 bases sitting between them. The CDR3 totals 15 residues. From germline, CDR1 is SGDLS and CDR2 YYNGEE. The CDR3 here is CASSVGGQGQETQYF. CDR3 DNA sequence: TGTGCCAGCAGCGTCGGGGGGCAGGGTCAAGAGACCCAGTACTTC.

This chain uses TRBV4-3 with TRBJ1-1; D is uncertain. V lost 2 bases and J 0 bases, leaving 10 bases between the germline ends. This CDR3 region has 15 residues. The germline gives CDR1 LGHNA, CDR2 YSLEER. CDR3 protein: CASSQSALVNTEAFF. The DNA for the CDR3 is TGCGCCAGCAGCCAAAGCGCTTTAGTGAACACTGAAGCTTTCTTT.